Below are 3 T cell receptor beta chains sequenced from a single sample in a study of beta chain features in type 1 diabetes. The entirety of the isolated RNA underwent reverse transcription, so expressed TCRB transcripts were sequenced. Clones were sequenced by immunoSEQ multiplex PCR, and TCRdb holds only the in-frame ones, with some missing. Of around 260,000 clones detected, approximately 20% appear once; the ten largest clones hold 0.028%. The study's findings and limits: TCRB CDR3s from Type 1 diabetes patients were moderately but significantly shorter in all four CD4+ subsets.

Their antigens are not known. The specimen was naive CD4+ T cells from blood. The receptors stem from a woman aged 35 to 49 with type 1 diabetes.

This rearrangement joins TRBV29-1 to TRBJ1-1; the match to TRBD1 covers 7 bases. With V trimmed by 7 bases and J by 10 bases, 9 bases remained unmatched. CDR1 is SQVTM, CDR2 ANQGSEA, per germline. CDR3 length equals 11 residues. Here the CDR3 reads CSAMTGYGAFF. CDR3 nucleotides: TGCAGCGCTATGACAGGGTATGGAGCTTTCTTT.

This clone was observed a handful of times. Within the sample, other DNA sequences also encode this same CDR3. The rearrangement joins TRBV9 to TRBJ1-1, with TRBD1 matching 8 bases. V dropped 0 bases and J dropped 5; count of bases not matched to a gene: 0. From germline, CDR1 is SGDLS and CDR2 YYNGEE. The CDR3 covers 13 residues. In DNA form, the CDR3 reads TGTGCCAGCAGCGTAGGACAGGGGACTGAAGCTTTCTTT. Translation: CASSVGQGTEAFF.

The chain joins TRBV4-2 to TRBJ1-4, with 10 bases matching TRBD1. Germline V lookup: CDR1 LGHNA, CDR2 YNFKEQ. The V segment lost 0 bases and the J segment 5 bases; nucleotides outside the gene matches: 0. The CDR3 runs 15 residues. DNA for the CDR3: TGTGCCAGCAGCCAAGAGGACAGGGGGAATGAAAAACTGTTTTTT. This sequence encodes CASSQEDRGNEKLFF.